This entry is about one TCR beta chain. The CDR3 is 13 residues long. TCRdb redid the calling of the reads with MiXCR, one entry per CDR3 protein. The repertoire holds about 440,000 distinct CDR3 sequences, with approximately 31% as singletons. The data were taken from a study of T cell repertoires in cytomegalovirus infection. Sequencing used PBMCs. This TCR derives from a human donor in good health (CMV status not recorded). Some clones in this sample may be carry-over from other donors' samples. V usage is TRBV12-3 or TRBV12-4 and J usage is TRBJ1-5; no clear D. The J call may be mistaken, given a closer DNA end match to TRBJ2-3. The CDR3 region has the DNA TGTGCCAGCAGGCAGCAGGCCAATCAGCCCCAGTATTTT. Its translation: CASRQQANQPQYF.